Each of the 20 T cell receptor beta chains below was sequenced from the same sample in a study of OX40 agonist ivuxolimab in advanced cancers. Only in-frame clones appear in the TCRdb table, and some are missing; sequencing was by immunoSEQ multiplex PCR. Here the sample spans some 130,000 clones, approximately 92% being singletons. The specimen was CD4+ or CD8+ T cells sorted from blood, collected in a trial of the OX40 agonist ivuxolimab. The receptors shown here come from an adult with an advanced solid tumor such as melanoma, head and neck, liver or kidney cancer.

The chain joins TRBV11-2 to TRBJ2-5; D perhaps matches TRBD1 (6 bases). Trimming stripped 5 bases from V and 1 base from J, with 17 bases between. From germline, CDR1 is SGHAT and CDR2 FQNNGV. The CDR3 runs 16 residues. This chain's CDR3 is CASSALFGQFQETQYF. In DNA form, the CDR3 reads TGTGCCAGCAGCGCCCTTTTTGGACAGTTCCAAGAGACCCAGTACTTC.

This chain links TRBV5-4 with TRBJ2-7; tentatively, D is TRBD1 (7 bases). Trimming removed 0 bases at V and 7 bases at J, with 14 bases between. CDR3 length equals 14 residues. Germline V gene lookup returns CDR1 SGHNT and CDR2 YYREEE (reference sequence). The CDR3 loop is CASSLDPGGGEQYF. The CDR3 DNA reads TGTGCCAGCAGCTTGGACCCAGGGGGAGGTGAGCAGTACTTC. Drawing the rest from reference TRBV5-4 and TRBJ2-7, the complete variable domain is ETGVTQSPTHLIKTRGQQVTLRCSSQSGHNTVSWYQQALGQGPQFIFQYYREEENGRGNFPPRFSGLQFPNYSSELNVNALELDDSALYLCASSLDPGGGEQYFGPGTRLTVT.

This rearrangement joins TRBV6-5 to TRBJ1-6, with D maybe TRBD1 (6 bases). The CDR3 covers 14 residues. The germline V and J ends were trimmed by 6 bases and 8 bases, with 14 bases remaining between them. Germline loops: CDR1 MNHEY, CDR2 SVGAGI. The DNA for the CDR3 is TGTGCCAGCAGGAAAAACAGGGATGATTCACCCCTCCACTTT. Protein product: CASRKNRDDSPLHF.

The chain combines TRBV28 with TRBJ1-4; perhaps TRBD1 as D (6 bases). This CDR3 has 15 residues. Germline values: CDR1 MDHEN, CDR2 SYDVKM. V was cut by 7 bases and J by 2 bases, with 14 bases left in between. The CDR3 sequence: CASTSAGATNEKLFF. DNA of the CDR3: TGTGCCAGCACCTCGGCGGGGGCGACTAATGAAAAACTGTTTTTT. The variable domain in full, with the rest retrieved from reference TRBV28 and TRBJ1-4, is DVKVTQSSRYLVKRTGEKVFLECVQDMDHENMFWYRQDPGLGLRLIYFSYDVKMKEKGDIPEGYSVSREKKERFSLILESASTNQTSMYLCASTSAGATNEKLFFGSGTQLSVL.

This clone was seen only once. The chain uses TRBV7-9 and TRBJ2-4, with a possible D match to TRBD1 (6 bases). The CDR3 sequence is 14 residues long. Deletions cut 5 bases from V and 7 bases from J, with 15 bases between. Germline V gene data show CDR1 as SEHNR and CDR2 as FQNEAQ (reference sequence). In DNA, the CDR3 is TGTGCCAGCAGCCGGGACCTACAGGGTAACATTCAGTACTTC. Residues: CASSRDLQGNIQYF.

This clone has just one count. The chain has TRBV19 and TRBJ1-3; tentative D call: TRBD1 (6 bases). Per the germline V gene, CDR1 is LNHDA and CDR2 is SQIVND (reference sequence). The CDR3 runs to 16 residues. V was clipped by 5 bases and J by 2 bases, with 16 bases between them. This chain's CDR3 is CASSSPSDSTGNTIYF. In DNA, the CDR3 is TGTGCCAGTAGTTCCCCATCGGACAGCACTGGAAACACCATATATTTT. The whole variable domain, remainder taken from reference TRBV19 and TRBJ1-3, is DGGITQSPKYLFRKEGQNVTLSCEQNLNHDAMYWYRQDPGQGLRLIYYSQIVNDFQKGDIAEGYSVSREKKESFPLTVTSAQKNPTAFYLCASSSPSDSTGNTIYFGEGSWLTVV.

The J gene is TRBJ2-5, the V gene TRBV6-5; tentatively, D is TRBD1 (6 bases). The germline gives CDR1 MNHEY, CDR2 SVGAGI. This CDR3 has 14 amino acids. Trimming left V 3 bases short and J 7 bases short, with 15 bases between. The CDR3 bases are TGTGCCAGCAGTTATCAGGGGTTGTTTGGGACCCAGTACTTC. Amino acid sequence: CASSYQGLFGTQYF.

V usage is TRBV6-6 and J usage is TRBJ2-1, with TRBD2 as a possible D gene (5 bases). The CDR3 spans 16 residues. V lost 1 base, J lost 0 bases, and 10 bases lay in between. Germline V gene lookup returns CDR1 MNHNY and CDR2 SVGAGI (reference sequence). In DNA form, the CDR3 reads TGTGCCAGCAGTTACTATTCGGGGAGCTCCTACAATGAGCAGTTCTTC. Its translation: CASSYYSGSSYNEQFF.

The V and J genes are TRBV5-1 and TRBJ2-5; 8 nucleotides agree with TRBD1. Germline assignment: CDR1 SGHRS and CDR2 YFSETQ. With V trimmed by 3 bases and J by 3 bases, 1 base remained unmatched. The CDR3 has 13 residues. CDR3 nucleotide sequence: TGCGCCAGCAGCTCGGACAGGGAAGAGACCCAGTACTTC. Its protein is CASSSDREETQYF.

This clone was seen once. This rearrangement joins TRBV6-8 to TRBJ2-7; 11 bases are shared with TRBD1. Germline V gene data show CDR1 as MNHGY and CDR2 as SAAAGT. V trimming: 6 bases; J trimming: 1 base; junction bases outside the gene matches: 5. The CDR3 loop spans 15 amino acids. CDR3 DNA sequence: TGTGCCAGCAGCCCGGACAGGGGGCCGTCCTACGAGCAGTACTTC. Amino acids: CASSPDRGPSYEQYF.

Written as DNA, the CDR3 is TGTGCCAGCAGCTCTCCGAATTTGACAGGTTCCTCTGGGGCCAACGTCCTGACTTTC. It specifies CASSSPNLTGSSGANVLTF. The chain recombines TRBV7-2 with TRBJ2-6, with a tentative D call TRBD1 (6 bases). In germline, CDR1 is SGHTA, CDR2 FQGNSA. The CDR3 is 19 residues long. Trimming removed 4 bases from V and 0 bases from J, with 19 bases in between.

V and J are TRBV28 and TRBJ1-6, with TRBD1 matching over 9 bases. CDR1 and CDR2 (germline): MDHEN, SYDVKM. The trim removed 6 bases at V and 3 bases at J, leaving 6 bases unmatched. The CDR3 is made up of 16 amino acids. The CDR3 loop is CASSRGQGIYNSPLHF. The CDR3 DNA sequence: TGTGCCAGCAGCCGGGGACAGGGAATCTATAATTCACCCCTCCACTTT.

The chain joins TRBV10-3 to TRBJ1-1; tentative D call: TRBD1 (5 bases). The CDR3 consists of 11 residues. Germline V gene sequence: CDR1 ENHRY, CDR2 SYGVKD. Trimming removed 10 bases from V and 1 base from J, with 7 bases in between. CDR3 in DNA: TGTGCCACGCAGGGGAACACTGAAGCTTTCTTT. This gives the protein CATQGNTEAFF.

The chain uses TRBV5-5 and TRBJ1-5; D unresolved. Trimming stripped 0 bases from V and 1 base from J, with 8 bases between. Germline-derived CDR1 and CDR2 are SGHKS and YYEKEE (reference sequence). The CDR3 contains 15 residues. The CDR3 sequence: CASSLASGSNQPQHF. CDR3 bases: TGTGCCAGCAGCTTGGCCTCAGGAAGCAATCAGCCCCAGCATTTT.

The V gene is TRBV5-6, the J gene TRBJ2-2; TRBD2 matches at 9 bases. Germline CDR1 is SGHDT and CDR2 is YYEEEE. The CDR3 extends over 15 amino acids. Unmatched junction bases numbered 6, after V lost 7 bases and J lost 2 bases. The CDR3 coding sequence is TGTGCCAGCGGTCGACTAGCGGCTAACACCGGGGAGCTGTTTTTT. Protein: CASGRLAANTGELFF.

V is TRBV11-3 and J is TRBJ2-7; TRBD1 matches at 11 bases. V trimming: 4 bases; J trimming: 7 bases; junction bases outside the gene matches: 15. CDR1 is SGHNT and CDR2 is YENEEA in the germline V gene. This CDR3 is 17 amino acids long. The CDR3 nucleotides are TGTGCCAGCAGCTCGTCTCTCGGACAGGGGGCGACGGGAGAGCAGTACTTC. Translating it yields CASSSSLGQGATGEQYF.

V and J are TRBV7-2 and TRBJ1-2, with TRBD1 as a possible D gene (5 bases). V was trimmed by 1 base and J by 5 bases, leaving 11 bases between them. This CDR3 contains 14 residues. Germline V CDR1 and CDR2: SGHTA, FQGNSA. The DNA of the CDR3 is TGTGCCAGCAGCTTAGAGGGGAATCGGTATGGCTACACCTTC. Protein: CASSLEGNRYGYTF.

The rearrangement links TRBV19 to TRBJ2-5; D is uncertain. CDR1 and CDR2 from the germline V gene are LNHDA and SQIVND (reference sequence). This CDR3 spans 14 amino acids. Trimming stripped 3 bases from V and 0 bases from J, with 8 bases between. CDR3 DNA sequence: TGTGCCAGTAGTATGGAAACCAACCAAGAGACCCAGTACTTC. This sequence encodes CASSMETNQETQYF.

CDR3 nucleotide sequence: TGTGCCAGCCTCTTTTCCAGCCGAGGGAATGAGCAGTTCTTC. Amino acids: CASLFSSRGNEQFF. V and J are TRBV11-2 and TRBJ2-1; possible D gene TRBD2, 5 bases. V was trimmed by 8 bases and J by 7 bases, leaving 18 bases between them. This CDR3 spans 14 amino acids. Germline V gene data show CDR1 as SGHAT and CDR2 as FQNNGV.

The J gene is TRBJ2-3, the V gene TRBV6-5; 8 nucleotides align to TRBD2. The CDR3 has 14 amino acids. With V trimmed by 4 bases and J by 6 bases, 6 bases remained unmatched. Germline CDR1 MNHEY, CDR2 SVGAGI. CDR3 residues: CASSFGLASDTQYF. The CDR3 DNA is TGTGCCAGCAGTTTTGGACTAGCCTCGGATACGCAGTATTTT.